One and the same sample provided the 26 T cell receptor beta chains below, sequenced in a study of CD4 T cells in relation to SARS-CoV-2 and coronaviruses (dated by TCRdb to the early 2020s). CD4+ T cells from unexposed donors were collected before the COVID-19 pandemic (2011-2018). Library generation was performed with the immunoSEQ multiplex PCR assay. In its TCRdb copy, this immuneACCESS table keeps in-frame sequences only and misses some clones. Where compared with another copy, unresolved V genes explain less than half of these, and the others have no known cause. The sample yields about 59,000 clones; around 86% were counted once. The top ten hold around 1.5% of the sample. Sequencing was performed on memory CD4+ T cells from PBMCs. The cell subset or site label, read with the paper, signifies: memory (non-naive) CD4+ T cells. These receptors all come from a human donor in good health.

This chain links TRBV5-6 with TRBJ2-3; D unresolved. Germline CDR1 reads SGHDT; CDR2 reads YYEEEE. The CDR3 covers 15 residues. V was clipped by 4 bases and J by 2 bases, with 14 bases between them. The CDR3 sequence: CASSRFQRLTDTQYF. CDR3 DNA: TGTGCCAGCAGCCGTTTTCAGCGACTCACAGATACGCAGTATTTT.

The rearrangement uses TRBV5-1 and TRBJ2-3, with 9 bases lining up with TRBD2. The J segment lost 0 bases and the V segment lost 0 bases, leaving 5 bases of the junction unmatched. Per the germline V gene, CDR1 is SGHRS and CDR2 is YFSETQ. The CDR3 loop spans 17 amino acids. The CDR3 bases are TGCGCCAGCAGCTTGGAGCTAGCGGGACCAAGCACAGATACGCAGTATTTT. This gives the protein CASSLELAGPSTDTQYF.

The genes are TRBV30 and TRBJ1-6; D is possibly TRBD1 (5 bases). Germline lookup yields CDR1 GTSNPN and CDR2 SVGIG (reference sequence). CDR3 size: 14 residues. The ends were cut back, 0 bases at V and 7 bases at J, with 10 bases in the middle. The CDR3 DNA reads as TGTGCCTGGAGTGTACAGTGGGGGAATTCACCCCTCCACTTT. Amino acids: CAWSVQWGNSPLHF.

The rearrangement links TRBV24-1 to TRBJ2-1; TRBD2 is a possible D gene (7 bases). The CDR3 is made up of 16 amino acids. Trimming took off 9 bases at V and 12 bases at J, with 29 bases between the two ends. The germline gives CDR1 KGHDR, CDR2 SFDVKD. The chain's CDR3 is CATGTPAGQERVGQFF. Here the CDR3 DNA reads TGTGCCACCGGCACCCCAGCGGGACAAGAGCGGGTGGGGCAGTTCTTC.

CDR3 protein: CASSLHPTGVGTDTQYF. CDR3 coding DNA: TGTGCCAGCAGCCTCCACCCCACAGGGGTCGGCACAGATACGCAGTATTTT. The rearrangement links TRBV7-2 to TRBJ2-3; 7 bases match TRBD1. The germline V gene has CDR1 SGHTA and CDR2 FQGNSA. The trim removed 5 bases at V and 1 base at J, leaving 12 bases unmatched. The CDR3 loop spans 17 amino acids.

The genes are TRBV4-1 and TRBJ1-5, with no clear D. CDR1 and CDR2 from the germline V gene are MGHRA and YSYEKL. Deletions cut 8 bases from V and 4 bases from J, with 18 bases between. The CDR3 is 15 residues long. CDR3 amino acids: CASRAWAGKNQPQHF. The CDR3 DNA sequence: TGCGCCAGCCGCGCGTGGGCAGGAAAGAATCAGCCCCAGCATTTT.

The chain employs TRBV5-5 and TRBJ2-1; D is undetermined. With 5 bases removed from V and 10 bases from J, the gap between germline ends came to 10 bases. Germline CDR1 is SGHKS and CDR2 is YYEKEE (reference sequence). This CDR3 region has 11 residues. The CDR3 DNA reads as TGTGCCAGCAGTCTAGGCCGAGAGCAGTTCTTC. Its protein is CASSLGREQFF.

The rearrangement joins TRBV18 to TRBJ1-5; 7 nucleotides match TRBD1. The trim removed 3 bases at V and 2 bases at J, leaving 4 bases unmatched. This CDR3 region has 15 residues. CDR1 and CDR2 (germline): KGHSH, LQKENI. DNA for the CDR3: TGTGCCAGCTCACCGGACAGGATCGGCAATCAGCCCCAGCATTTT. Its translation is CASSPDRIGNQPQHF.

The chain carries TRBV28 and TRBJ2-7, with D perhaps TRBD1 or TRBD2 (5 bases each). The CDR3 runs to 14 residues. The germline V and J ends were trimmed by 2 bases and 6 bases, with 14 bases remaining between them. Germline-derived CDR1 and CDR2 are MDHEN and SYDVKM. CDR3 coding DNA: TGTGCCAGCAGTTTAGGGGGAGCGAGGGGCGAGCAGTACTTC. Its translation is CASSLGGARGEQYF.

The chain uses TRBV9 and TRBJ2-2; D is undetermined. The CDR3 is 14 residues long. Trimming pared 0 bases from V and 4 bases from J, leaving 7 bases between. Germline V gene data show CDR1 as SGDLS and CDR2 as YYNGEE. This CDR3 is CASSVVSGTGELFF. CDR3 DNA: TGTGCCAGCAGCGTAGTTTCAGGCACCGGGGAGCTGTTTTTT.

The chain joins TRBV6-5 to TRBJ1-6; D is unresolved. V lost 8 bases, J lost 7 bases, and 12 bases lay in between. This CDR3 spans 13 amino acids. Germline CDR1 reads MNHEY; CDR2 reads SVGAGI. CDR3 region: CASQAQDNSPLHF. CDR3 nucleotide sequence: TGTGCCAGCCAGGCCCAGGACAATTCACCCCTCCACTTT.

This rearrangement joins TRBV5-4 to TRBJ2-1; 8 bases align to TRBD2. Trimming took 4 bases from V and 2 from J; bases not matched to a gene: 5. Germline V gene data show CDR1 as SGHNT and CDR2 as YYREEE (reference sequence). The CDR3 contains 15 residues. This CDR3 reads CASSRGGGTYNEQFF. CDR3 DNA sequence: TGTGCCAGCAGCCGGGGGGGAGGGACCTACAATGAGCAGTTCTTC.

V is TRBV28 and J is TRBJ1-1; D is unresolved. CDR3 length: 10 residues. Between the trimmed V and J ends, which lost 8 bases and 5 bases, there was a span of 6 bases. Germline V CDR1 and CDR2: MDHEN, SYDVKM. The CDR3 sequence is CASGRTEAFF. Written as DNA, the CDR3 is TGTGCCAGCGGGAGGACTGAAGCTTTCTTT.

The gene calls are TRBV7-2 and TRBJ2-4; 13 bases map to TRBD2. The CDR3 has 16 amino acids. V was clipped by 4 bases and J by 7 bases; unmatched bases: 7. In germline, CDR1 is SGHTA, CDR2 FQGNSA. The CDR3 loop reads CASSSGTSGKVNIQYF. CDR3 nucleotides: TGTGCCAGCAGCTCCGGGACTAGCGGGAAGGTGAACATTCAGTACTTC.

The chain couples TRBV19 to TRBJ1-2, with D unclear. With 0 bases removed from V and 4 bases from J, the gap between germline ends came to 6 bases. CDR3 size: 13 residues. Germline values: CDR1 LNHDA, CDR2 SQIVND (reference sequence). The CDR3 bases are TGTGCCAGTAGTATAGATACCCCCTATGGCTACACCTTC. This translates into CASSIDTPYGYTF.

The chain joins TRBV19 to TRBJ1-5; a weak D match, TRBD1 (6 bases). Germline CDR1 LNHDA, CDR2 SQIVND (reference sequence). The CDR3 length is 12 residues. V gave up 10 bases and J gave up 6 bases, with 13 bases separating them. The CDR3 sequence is CATKGGAQPQHF. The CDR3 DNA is TGTGCCACCAAGGGGGGGGCTCAGCCCCAGCATTTT.

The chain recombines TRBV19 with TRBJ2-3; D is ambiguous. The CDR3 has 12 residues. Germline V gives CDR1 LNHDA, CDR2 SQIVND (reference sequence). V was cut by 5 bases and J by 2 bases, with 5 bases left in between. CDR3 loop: CASSGDTDTQYF. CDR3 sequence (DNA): TGTGCCAGTAGTGGGGACACAGATACGCAGTATTTT.

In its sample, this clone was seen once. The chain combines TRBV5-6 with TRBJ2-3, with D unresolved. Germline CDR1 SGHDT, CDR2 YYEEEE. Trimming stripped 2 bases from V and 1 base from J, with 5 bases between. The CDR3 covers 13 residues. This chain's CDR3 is CASSLSRTDTQYF. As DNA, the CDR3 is TGTGCCAGCAGCTTATCGCGCACAGATACGCAGTATTTT.

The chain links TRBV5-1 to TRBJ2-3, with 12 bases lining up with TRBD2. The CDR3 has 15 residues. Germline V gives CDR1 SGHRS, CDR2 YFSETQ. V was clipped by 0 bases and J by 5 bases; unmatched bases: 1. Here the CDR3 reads CASSLGLAGVDTQYF. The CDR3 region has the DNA TGCGCCAGCAGCTTGGGACTAGCGGGAGTAGATACGCAGTATTTT.

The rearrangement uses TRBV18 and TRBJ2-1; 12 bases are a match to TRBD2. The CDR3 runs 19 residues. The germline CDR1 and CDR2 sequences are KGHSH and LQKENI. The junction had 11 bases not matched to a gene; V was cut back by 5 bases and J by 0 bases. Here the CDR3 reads CASSLLGLAGSSSYNEQFF. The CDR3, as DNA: TGTGCCAGCTCATTACTTGGACTAGCGGGGTCTAGCTCCTACAATGAGCAGTTCTTC.

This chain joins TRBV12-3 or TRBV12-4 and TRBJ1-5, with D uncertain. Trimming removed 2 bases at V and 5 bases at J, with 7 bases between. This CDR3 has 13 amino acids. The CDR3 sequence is CASSLNWDQPQHF. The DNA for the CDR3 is TGTGCCAGCAGTTTAAATTGGGATCAGCCCCAGCATTTT.

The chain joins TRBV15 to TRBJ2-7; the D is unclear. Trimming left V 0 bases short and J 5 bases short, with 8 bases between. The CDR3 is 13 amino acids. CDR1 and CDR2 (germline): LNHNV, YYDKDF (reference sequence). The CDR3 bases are TGTGCCACCAGCAGAGATCGAGGCGACGAGCAGTACTTC. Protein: CATSRDRGDEQYF.

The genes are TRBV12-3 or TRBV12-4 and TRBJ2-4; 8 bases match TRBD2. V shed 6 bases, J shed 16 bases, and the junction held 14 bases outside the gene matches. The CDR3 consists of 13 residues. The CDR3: CASRPATGTSLYF. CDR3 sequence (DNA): TGTGCCAGCAGACCGGCGACCGGGACTAGTCTATACTTC.

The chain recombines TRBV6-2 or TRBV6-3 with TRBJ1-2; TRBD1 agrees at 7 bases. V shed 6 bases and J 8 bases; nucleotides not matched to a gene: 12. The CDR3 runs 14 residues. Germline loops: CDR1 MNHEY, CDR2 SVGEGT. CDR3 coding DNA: TGTGCCAGCAGCTATAGTCCCGGGACAGCCGGCTACACCTTC. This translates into CASSYSPGTAGYTF.

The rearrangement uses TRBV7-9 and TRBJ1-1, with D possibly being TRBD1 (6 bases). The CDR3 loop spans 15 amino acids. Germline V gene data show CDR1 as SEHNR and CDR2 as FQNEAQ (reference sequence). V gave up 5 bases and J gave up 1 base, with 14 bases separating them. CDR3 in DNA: TGTGCCAGCAGCACCATTGGACAGTCGAACACTGAAGCTTTCTTT. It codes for CASSTIGQSNTEAFF.

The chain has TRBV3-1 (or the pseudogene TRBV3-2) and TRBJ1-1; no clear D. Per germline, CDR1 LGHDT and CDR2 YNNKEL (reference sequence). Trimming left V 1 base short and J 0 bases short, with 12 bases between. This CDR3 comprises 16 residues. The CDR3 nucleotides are TGTGCCAGCAGCCAAGGAGGATGGGGAATGAACACTGAAGCTTTCTTT. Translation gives CASSQGGWGMNTEAFF.